This TCR beta chain was recorded in a study of T-cell reconstitution after alpha-beta-depleted transplantation in children. Trimming stripped 3 bases from V and 2 bases from J, with 11 bases between. Germline V gene lookup returns CDR1 LNHDA and CDR2 SQIVND (reference sequence). This CDR3 contains 15 residues. The TCRbeta library was prepared with unique molecular identifiers. TCRdb re-derived calls from the PCR reads in MiXCR, one entry per CDR3 protein. The table lists over 400,000 distinct CDR3 sequences, 43% of them singletons. Study-wide results and limits: Surviving recipient T cells and thymic progenitors accounted for the high day-60 TCRbeta diversity observed in some patients. At around two months after transplant, the alpha-beta T cells were reportedly derived from several hundred expanded clones that came from non-depleted graft cells. The main origin of T-cell counts and diversity one year after transplant was newly produced T cells.

The count of this clonotype is one. Its antigen remains unknown. This clonotype was sampled from a girl between 2 and 10 years old with aplastic anemia, due to receive a stem cell transplant. The sequenced sample was PBMCs, obtained before TCRalphabeta/CD19-depleted stem cell transplant. V is TRBV19 and J is TRBJ2-1, with D possibly matching TRBD1 (6 bases). The CDR3 spells CASSMGRGPYNEQFF. In DNA form, the CDR3 reads TGTGCCAGTAGTATGGGCAGGGGACCCTACAATGAGCAGTTCTTC.